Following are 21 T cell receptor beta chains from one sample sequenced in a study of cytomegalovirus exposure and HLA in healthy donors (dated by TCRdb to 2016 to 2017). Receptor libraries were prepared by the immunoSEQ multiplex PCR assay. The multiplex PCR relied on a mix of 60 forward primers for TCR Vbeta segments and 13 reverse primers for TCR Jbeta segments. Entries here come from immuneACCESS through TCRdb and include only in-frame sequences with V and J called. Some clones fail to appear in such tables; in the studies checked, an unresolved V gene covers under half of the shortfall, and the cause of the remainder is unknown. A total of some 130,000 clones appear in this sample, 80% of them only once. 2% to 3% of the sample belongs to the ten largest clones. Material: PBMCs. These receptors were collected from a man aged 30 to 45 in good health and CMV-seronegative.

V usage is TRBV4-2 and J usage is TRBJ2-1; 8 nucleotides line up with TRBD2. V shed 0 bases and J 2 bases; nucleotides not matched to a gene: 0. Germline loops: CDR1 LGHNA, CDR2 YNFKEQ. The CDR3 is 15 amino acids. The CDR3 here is CASSQEREAYNEQFF. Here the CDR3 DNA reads TGTGCCAGCAGCCAAGAGCGGGAGGCCTACAATGAGCAGTTCTTC.

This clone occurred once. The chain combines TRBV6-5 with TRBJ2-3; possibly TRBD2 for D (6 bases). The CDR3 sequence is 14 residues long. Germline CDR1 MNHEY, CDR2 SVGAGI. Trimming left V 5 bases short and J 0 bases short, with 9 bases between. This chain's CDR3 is CASSPGLSTDTQYF. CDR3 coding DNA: TGTGCCAGCAGTCCGGGACTCAGCACAGATACGCAGTATTTT.

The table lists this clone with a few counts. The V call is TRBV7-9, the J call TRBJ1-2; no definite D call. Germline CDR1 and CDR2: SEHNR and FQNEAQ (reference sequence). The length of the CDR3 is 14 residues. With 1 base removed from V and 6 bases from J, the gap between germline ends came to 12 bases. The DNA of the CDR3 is TGTGCCAGCAGCTTAGAATCAGGAGCGGATGGCTACACCTTC. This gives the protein CASSLESGADGYTF.

The CDR3 DNA reads TGTGCCAGCAGCTTAAATCCGGGAGTTGCGGATGAGCAGTTCTTC. Translated, it gives CASSLNPGVADEQFF. This chain connects TRBV7-3 to TRBJ2-1, with D perhaps TRBD2 (6 bases). V lost 1 base and J 8 bases, leaving 15 bases between the germline ends. The length of the CDR3 is 15 residues. Germline loops: CDR1 SGHTA, CDR2 FQGTGA.

The CDR3 DNA sequence: TGTGCCAGTAGGGAACAGGGGGCAACCAGATCTGGCTACACCTTC. Its translation: CASREQGATRSGYTF. This chain uses TRBV19 with TRBJ1-2; 9 nucleotides align to TRBD1. The CDR3 runs 15 residues. V gave up 6 bases and J gave up 7 bases; unmatched junction bases: 12. The germline V gene has CDR1 LNHDA and CDR2 SQIVND (reference sequence). The whole variable domain, filled in from reference TRBV19 and TRBJ1-2, reads DGGITQSPKYLFRKEGQNVTLSCEQNLNHDAMYWYRQDPGQGLRLIYYSQIVNDFQKGDIAEGYSVSREKKESFPLTVTSAQKNPTAFYLCASREQGATRSGYTFGSGTRLTVV.

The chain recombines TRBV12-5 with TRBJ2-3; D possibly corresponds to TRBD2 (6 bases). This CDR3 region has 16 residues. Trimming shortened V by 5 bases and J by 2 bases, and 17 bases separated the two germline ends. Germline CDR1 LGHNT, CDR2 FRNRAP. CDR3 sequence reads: CASGPYSGSYTDTQYF. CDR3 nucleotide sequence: TGTGCTAGTGGTCCATACAGCGGGTCTTACACAGATACGCAGTATTTT.

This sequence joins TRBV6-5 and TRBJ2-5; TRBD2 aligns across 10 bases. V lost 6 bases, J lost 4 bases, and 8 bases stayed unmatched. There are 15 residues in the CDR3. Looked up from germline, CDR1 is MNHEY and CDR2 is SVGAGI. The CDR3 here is CASRTRTSGGETQYF. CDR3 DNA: TGTGCCAGCAGAACTAGGACTAGCGGAGGAGAGACCCAGTACTTC.

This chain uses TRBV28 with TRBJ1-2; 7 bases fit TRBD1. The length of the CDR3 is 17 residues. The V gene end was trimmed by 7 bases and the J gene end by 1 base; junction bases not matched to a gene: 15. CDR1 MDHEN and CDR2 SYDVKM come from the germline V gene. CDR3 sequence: CASNSPGQLLYNYGYTF. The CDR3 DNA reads TGTGCCAGCAACAGTCCGGGACAGCTACTATATAACTATGGCTACACCTTC.

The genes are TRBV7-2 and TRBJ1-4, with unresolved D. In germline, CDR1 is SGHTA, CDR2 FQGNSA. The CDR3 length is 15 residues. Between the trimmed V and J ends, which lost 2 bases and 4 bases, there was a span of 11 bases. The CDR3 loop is CASSLYGESNEKLFF. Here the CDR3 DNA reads TGTGCCAGCAGCTTATACGGGGAAAGTAATGAAAAACTGTTTTTT.

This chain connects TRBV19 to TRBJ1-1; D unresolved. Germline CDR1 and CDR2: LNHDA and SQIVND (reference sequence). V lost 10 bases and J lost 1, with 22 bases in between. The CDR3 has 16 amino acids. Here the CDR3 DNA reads TGTGCCACCCGAGCCCCCACCCAGGTCCCGAACACTGAAGCTTTCTTT. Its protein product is CATRAPTQVPNTEAFF. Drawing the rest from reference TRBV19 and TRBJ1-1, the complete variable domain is DGGITQSPKYLFRKEGQNVTLSCEQNLNHDAMYWYRQDPGQGLRLIYYSQIVNDFQKGDIAEGYSVSREKKESFPLTVTSAQKNPTAFYLCATRAPTQVPNTEAFFGQGTRLTVV.

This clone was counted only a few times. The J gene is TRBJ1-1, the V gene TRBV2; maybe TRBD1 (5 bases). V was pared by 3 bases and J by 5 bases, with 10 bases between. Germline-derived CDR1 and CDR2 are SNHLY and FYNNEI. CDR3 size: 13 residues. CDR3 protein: CASSEVQGTEAFF. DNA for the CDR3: TGTGCCAGCAGTGAGGTCCAGGGTACTGAAGCTTTCTTT.

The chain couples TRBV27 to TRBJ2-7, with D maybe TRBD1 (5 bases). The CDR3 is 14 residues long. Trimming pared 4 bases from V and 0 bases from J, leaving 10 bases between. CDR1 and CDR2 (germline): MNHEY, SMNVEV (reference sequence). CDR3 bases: TGTGCCAGCAGTTGGACAATTCGCTCCTACGAGCAGTACTTC. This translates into CASSWTIRSYEQYF.

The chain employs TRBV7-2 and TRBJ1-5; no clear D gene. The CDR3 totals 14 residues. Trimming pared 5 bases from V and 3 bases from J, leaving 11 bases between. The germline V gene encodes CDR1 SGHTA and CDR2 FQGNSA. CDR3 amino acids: CASSRTAINQPQHF. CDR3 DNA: TGTGCCAGCAGCCGTACAGCCATCAATCAGCCCCAGCATTTT.

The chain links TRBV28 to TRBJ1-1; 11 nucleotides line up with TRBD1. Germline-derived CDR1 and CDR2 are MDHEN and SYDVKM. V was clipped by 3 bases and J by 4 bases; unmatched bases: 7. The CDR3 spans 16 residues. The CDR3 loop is CASSLGYGQGATEAFF. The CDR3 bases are TGTGCCAGCAGTTTGGGATATGGACAGGGGGCCACTGAAGCTTTCTTT.

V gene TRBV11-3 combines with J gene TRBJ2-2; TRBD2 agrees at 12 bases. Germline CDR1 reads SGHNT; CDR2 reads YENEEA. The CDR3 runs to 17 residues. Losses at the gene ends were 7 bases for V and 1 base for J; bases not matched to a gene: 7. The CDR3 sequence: CASTIRLAGVNTGELFF. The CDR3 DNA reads TGTGCCAGCACGATAAGACTAGCGGGAGTGAACACCGGGGAGCTGTTTTTT.

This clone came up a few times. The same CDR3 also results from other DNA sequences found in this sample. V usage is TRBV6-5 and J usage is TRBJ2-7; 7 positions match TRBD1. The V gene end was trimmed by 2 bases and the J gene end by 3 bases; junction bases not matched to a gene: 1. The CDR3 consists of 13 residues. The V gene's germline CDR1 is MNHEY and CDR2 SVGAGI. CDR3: CASSYRTGYEQYF. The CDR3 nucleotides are TGTGCCAGCAGTTACCGGACAGGCTACGAGCAGTACTTC.

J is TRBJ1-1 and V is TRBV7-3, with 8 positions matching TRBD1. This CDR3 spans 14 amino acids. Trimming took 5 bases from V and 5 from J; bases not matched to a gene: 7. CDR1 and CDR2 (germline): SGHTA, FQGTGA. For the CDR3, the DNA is TGTGCCAGCAGCCCTCAGGGGGCCCGGACTGAAGCTTTCTTT. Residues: CASSPQGARTEAFF.

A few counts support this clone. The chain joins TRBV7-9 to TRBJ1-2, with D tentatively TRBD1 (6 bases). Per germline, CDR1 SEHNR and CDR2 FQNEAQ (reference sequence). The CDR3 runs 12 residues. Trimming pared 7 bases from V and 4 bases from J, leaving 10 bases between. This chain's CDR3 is CASNRDGYGYTF. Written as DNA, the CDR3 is TGTGCCAGCAACAGGGATGGCTATGGCTACACCTTC.

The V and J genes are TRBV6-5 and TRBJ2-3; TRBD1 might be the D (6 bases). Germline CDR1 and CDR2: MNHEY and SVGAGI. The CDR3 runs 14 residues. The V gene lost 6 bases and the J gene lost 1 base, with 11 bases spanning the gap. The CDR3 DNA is TGTGCCAGCAGGCCTCAGGGGCGCACAGATACGCAGTATTTT. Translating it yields CASRPQGRTDTQYF.

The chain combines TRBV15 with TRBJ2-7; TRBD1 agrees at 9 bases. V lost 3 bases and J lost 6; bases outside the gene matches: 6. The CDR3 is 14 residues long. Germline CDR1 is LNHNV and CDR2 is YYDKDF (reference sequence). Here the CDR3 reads CATSSGQGNIEQYF. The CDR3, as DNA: TGTGCCACCAGCAGTGGACAGGGGAACATCGAGCAGTACTTC.

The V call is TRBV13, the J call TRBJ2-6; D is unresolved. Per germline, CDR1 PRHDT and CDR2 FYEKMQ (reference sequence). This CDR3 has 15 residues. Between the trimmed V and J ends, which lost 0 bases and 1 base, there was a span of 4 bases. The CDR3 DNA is TGTGCCAGCAGCTTAGGCCGGTCTGGGGCCAACGTCCTGACTTTC. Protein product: CASSLGRSGANVLTF.